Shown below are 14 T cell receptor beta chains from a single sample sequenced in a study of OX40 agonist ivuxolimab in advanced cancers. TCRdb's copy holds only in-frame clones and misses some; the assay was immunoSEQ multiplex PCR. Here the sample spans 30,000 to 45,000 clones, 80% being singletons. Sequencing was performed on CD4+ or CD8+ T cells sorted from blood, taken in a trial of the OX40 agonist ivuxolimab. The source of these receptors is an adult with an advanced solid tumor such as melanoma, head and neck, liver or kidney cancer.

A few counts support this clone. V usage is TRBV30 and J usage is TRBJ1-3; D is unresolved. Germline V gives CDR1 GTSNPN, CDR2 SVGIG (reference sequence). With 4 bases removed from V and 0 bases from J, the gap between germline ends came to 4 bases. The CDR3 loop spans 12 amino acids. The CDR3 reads CAWKGSGNTIYF. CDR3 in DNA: TGTGCCTGGAAAGGCTCTGGAAACACCATATATTTT. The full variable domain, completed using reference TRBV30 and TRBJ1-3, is SQTIHQWPATLVQPVGSPLSLECTVEGTSNPNLYWYRQAAGRGLQLLFYSVGIGQISSEVPQNLSASRPQDRQFILSSKKLLLSDSGFYLCAWKGSGNTIYFGEGSWLTVV.

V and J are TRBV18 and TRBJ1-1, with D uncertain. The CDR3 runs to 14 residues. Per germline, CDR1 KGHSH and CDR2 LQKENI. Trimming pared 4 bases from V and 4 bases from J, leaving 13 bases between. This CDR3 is CASSHNGRGTEAFF. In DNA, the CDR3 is TGTGCCAGCTCACATAACGGCCGGGGCACTGAAGCTTTCTTT. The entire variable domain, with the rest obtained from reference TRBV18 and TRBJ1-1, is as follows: NAGVMQNPRHLVRRRGQEARLRCSPMKGHSHVYWYRQLPEEGLKFMVYLQKENIIDESGMPKERFSAEFPKEGPSILRIQQVVRGDSAAYFCASSHNGRGTEAFFGQGTRLTVV.

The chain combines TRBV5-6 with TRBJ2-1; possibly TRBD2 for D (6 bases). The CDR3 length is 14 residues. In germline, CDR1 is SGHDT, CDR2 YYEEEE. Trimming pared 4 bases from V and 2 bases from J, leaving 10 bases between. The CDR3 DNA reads TGTGCCAGCAGCCTTAGCGGACCCTACAATGAGCAGTTCTTC. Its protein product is CASSLSGPYNEQFF.

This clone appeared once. This CDR3 is CASSLESGQANSYEQYF. Here the CDR3 DNA reads TGCGCCAGCAGCTTGGAATCCGGACAGGCAAATTCCTACGAGCAGTACTTC. The chain recombines TRBV5-1 with TRBJ2-7, with 7 bases matching TRBD1. Germline trimming cut 0 bases from V and 1 base from J; bases unmatched to any gene: 10. This CDR3 has 17 amino acids. CDR1 and CDR2 (germline): SGHRS, YFSETQ.

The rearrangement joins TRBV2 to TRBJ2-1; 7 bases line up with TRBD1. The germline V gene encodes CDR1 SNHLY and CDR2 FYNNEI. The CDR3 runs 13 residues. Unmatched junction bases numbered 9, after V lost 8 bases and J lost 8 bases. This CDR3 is CASRYRGWDEQFF. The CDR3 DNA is TGTGCCAGCCGTTACAGGGGATGGGATGAGCAGTTCTTC.

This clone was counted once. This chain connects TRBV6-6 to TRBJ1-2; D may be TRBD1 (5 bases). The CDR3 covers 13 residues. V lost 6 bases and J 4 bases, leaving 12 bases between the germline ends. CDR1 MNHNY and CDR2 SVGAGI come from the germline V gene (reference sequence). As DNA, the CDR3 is TGTGCCAGCAGGGGGCGGGGTCCCTATGGCTACACCTTC. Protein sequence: CASRGRGPYGYTF.

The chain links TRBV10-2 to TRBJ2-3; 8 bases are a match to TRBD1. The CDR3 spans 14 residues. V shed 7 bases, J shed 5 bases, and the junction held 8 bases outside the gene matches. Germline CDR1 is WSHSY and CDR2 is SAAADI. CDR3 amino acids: CASIMTGDEDTQYF. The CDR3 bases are TGCGCCAGCATTATGACAGGGGATGAAGATACGCAGTATTTT.

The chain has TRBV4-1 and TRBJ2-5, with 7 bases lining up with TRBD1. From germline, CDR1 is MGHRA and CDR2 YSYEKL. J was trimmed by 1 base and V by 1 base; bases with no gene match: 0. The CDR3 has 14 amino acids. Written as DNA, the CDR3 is TGCGCCAGCAGCCAAGGGGACAGCCAAGAGACCCAGTACTTC. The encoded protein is CASSQGDSQETQYF.

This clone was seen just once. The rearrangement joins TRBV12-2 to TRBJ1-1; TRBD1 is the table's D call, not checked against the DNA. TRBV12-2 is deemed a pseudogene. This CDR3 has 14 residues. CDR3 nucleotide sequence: TGTGCAAGTCGTTCCGGACAGCAGAACACTGAAGCTTTCTTT. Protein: CASRSGQQNTEAFF.

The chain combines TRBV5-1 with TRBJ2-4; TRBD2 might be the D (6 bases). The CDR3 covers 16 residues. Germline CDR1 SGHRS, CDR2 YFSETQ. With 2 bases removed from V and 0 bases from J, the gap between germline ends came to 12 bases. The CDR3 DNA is TGCGCCAGCAGCTTTTCAGGGACTCTAGCCAAAAACATTCAGTACTTC. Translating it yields CASSFSGTLAKNIQYF.

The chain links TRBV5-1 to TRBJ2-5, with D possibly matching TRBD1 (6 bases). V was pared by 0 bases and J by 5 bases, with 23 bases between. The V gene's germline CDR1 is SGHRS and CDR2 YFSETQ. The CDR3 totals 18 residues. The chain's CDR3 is CASSLASGQRSSQETQYF. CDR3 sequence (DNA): TGCGCCAGCAGCTTGGCCAGTGGACAGAGATCCAGCCAGGAGACCCAGTACTTC.

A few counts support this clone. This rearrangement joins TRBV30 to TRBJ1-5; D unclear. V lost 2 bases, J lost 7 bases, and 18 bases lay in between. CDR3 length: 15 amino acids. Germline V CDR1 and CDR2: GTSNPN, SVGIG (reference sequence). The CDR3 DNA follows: TGTGCCTGGAGTCCCCGGGGTCATGCATTGCAGCCCCAGCATTTT. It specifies CAWSPRGHALQPQHF.

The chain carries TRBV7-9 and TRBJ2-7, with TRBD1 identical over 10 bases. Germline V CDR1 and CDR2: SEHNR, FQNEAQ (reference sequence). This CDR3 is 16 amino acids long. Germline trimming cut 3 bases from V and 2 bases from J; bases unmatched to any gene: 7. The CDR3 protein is CASSFLSGQGTYEQYF. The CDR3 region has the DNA TGTGCCAGCAGCTTTCTATCGGGACAGGGGACCTACGAGCAGTACTTC.

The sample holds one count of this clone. The CDR3 sequence: CASSMGTSASTDTQYF. CDR3 bases: TGTGCCAGCAGTATGGGGACTAGCGCTAGCACAGATACGCAGTATTTT. The chain couples TRBV5-8 to TRBJ2-3; 10 bases align to TRBD2. Germline CDR1 reads SGHTS; CDR2 reads YDEGEE. With V trimmed by 5 bases and J by 0 bases, 6 bases remained unmatched. This CDR3 spans 16 amino acids.